Described below is a single T cell receptor (beta chain) sequence and its context. The data were taken from a study of blood T cell repertoires in COVID-19. Background on the study: Sites across the United States, Italy and Spain contributed samples from acute and convalescent COVID-19.

The V gene's germline CDR1 is SGHNT and CDR2 YYREEE (reference sequence). The CDR3 contains 15 residues. V shed 4 bases and J shed 0 bases, with 13 bases lying between them. In the authors' workflow: Amplification of reference gene primers provided the estimated nucleated cell counts. TCRdb's copy holds only in-frame clones and misses some; the assay was immunoSEQ multiplex PCR. V and J calls and clone size come straight from that table; D and trimming were deduced from the DNA. This table holds approximately 170,000 clones, 83% found once. The V and J genes are TRBV5-4 and TRBJ1-2; a weak D match, TRBD1 (6 bases). The receptor comes from an elderly woman with acute or convalescent COVID-19. The sample taken for sequencing was peripheral blood. The CDR3 nucleotides read TGTGCCAGCAGCATCTGGACAGCGACTAACTATGGCTACACCTTC. The encoded protein is CASSIWTATNYGYTF.